These 30 T cell receptor beta chains came from one sample sequenced in a study of T cells in pancreatic ductal adenocarcinoma. Method: immunoSEQ multiplex PCR; TCRdb's copy keeps in-frame clones and lacks some. The sample carries approximately 97,000 clones, more than 90% recorded once. No neoadjuvant therapy was given to the selected pancreatic ductal adenocarcinoma patients before their surgery. Sequenced material: PBMCs. These TCRs come from a human donor with pancreatic ductal adenocarcinoma.

This clone showed up just once. V usage is TRBV30 and J usage is TRBJ2-3; the match to TRBD2 covers 15 bases. The CDR3 loop spans 16 amino acids. Germline V gives CDR1 GTSNPN, CDR2 SVGIG (reference sequence). The V and J ends lost 3 bases and 4 bases, in that order; junction bases with no gene match: 5. The CDR3 reads CAWSKGLAGGSDTQYF. DNA for the CDR3: TGTGCCTGGAGCAAGGGACTAGCGGGAGGTTCAGATACGCAGTATTTT.

This clone has just one count. The V and J genes are TRBV19 and TRBJ2-4; 8 bases match TRBD1. J gave up 8 bases and V 4 bases, and 10 bases lay outside the gene matches. This CDR3 contains 15 residues. Germline lookup yields CDR1 LNHDA and CDR2 SQIVND (reference sequence). The CDR3 coding sequence is TGTGCCAGTAGTACCTTTGGACAGGGAGGTGACATTCAGTACTTC. Translation: CASSTFGQGGDIQYF. The entire variable domain, with the rest obtained from reference TRBV19 and TRBJ2-4, is as follows: DGGITQSPKYLFRKEGQNVTLSCEQNLNHDAMYWYRQDPGQGLRLIYYSQIVNDFQKGDIAEGYSVSREKKESFPLTVTSAQKNPTAFYLCASSTFGQGGDIQYFGAGTRLSVL.

The rearrangement uses TRBV7-3 and TRBJ2-1; D not resolved. From germline, CDR1 is SGHTA and CDR2 FQGTGA. The germline V and J ends were trimmed by 0 bases and 7 bases, with 13 bases remaining between them. The CDR3 is 15 residues long. CDR3 in amino acids: CASSLTVDPGNEQFF. In DNA form, the CDR3 reads TGTGCCAGCAGCTTAACGGTAGATCCAGGAAATGAGCAGTTCTTC.

The rearrangement links TRBV7-3 to TRBJ1-1, with D tentatively TRBD1 (6 bases). Germline CDR1 is SGHTA and CDR2 is FQGTGA. The CDR3 contains 13 residues. V lost 5 bases, J lost 1 base, and 8 bases lay in between. This chain's CDR3 is CASSQQGNTEAFF. The CDR3, as DNA: TGTGCCAGCAGCCAACAGGGGAACACTGAAGCTTTCTTT. Together with reference TRBV7-3 and TRBJ1-1, the CDR3 gives the full variable domain: GAGVSQTPSNKVTEKGKYVELRCDPISGHTALYWYRQSLGQGPEFLIYFQGTGAADDSGLPNDRFFAVRPEGSVSTLKIQRTERGDSAVYLCASSQQGNTEAFFGQGTRLTVV.

The chain uses TRBV7-9 and TRBJ2-5; TRBD2 aligns across 7 bases. Unmatched junction bases numbered 11, after V lost 2 bases and J lost 5 bases. The germline V gene encodes CDR1 SEHNR and CDR2 FQNEAQ (reference sequence). The CDR3 loop spans 16 amino acids. The CDR3, as DNA: TGTGCCAGCAGCTTATGGAGGGAGGGATATGGGGAGACCCAGTACTTC. Translation: CASSLWREGYGETQYF.

A single count supports this clone. V is TRBV9 and J is TRBJ2-1, with 7 positions matching TRBD2. The V segment lost 0 bases and the J segment 4 bases; nucleotides outside the gene matches: 4. The CDR3 is made up of 15 amino acids. Germline V CDR1 and CDR2: SGDLS, YYNGEE. CDR3 sequence reads: CASSVGLAEYNEQFF. The CDR3 nucleotides are TGTGCCAGCAGCGTAGGACTAGCAGAATACAATGAGCAGTTCTTC. Complete variable domain (other parts from reference TRBV9 and TRBJ2-1): DSGVTQTPKHLITATGQRVTLRCSPRSGDLSVYWYQQSLDQGLQFLIQYYNGEERAKGNILERFSAQQFPDLHSELNLSSLELGDSALYFCASSVGLAEYNEQFFGPGTRLTVL.

This rearrangement joins TRBV6-1 to TRBJ2-7, with a weak D call TRBD2 (6 bases). Trimming cost V 4 bases and J 3 bases, with 13 bases left between them. The germline V gene has CDR1 MNHNS and CDR2 SASEGT. The CDR3 length is 14 residues. DNA for the CDR3: TGTGCCAGCAGTGCTTGGGACTCCAACTACGAGCAGTACTTC. It is translated as CASSAWDSNYEQYF.

The rearrangement uses TRBV7-9 and TRBJ2-7, with 10 bases matching TRBD2. Germline CDR1 and CDR2: SEHNR and FQNEAQ (reference sequence). The CDR3 is 15 amino acids. The V segment lost 5 bases and the J segment 6 bases; nucleotides outside the gene matches: 10. The CDR3 protein is CASSPRPSGSSEQYF. CDR3 sequence (DNA): TGTGCCAGCAGCCCCAGACCTAGCGGGAGCTCCGAGCAGTACTTC.

The chain combines TRBV28 with TRBJ1-4; D ambiguous. Germline CDR1 MDHEN, CDR2 SYDVKM. Trimming stripped 3 bases from V and 1 base from J, with 9 bases between. CDR3 length equals 15 residues. The CDR3 here is CASSLNELTNEKLFF. CDR3 DNA: TGTGCCAGCAGTTTGAATGAGTTAACTAATGAAAAACTGTTTTTT.

The rearrangement links TRBV5-4 to TRBJ1-2; the match to TRBD1 covers 10 bases. The J segment lost 7 bases and the V segment lost 9 bases, leaving 9 bases of the junction unmatched. The CDR3 is 13 residues long. Germline V lookup: CDR1 SGHNT, CDR2 YYREEE (reference sequence). As DNA, the CDR3 is TGTGCCATCTCCCGGGACAGGGGATCTGGCTACACCTTC. Translating gives CAISRDRGSGYTF.

The chain is built from TRBV7-2 and TRBJ1-1; tentative D call: TRBD1 (6 bases). V was pared by 3 bases and J by 1 base, with 18 bases between. The CDR3 length is 17 residues. Germline V CDR1 and CDR2: SGHTA, FQGNSA. The CDR3 loop reads CASSFDPGGAPNTEAFF. Here the CDR3 DNA reads TGTGCCAGCAGCTTCGATCCGGGGGGCGCCCCGAACACTGAAGCTTTCTTT.

This chain joins TRBV27 and TRBJ2-7; D is possibly TRBD1 (5 bases). V was shortened by 2 bases and J by 6 bases, with 11 bases between the two germline ends. There are 13 residues in the CDR3. CDR1 and CDR2 from the germline V gene are MNHEY and SMNVEV (reference sequence). For the CDR3, the DNA is TGTGCCAGCAGTTTAGGCCAGGGAAGCGAGCAGTACTTC. It codes for CASSLGQGSEQYF.

This chain joins TRBV7-2 and TRBJ2-2, with D possibly TRBD1 on 6 matching bases. In germline, CDR1 is SGHTA, CDR2 FQGNSA. The CDR3 extends over 13 amino acids. Trimming shortened V by 4 bases and J by 4 bases, and 7 bases separated the two germline ends. The CDR3 protein is CASSSQGTGELFF. CDR3 nucleotide sequence: TGTGCCAGCAGCTCACAGGGCACCGGGGAGCTGTTTTTT.

This sequence joins TRBV28 and TRBJ2-2; possibly TRBD2 for D (6 bases). There are 16 residues in the CDR3. V lost 5 bases and J lost 7, with 20 bases in between. Germline V gene data show CDR1 as MDHEN and CDR2 as SYDVKM. CDR3 DNA sequence: TGTGCCAGCAGTGCTCGCGGGGTGGGCGTTTTCGGGGAGCTGTTTTTT. It yields the protein CASSARGVGVFGELFF.

This chain uses TRBV30 with TRBJ2-2; D is unresolved. The V end was cut by 5 bases, the J end by 0 bases, with 4 bases between. CDR1 GTSNPN and CDR2 SVGIG come from the germline V gene (reference sequence). This CDR3 has 12 amino acids. CDR3 DNA sequence: TGTGCCTGGGACACGAACACCGGGGAGCTGTTTTTT. The encoded protein is CAWDTNTGELFF.

The CDR3 sequence is CAWSVGRPIPTF. In DNA, the CDR3 is TGTGCCTGGAGTGTAGGGAGGCCTATTCCCACCTTC. The gene calls are TRBV30 and TRBJ1-2; no firm D call. The CDR3 is 12 residues long. The V gene lost 0 bases and the J gene lost 13 bases, with 15 bases spanning the gap. Looked up from germline, CDR1 is GTSNPN and CDR2 is SVGIG (reference sequence).

The rearrangement uses TRBV15 and TRBJ1-1; D not certain. CDR1 is LNHNV and CDR2 is YYDKDF in the germline V gene (reference sequence). Deletions cut 3 bases from V and 1 base from J, with 12 bases between. This CDR3 spans 15 amino acids. This CDR3 is CATSSPFPENTEAFF. DNA for the CDR3: TGTGCCACCAGCAGTCCCTTCCCAGAGAACACTGAAGCTTTCTTT. Combining the CDR3 with reference TRBV15 and TRBJ1-1 gives the whole variable domain DAMVIQNPRYQVTQFGKPVTLSCSQTLNHNVMYWYQQKSSQAPKLLFHYYDKDFNNEADTPDNFQSRRPNTSFCFLDIRSPGLGDTAMYLCATSSPFPENTEAFFGQGTRLTVV.

The chain is built from TRBV18 and TRBJ1-2; no firm D call. The CDR3 totals 15 residues. Germline lookup yields CDR1 KGHSH and CDR2 LQKENI. The V end was cut by 0 bases, the J end by 7 bases, with 15 bases between. The CDR3 sequence: CASSPPASGVRGYTF. For the CDR3, the DNA is TGTGCCAGCTCACCACCGGCTTCGGGTGTTCGTGGCTACACCTTC.

V is TRBV29-1 and J is TRBJ2-5; tentatively, D is TRBD2 (5 bases). The DNA end is a closer match to TRBJ2-7, so the J assignment may be wrong. Looked up from germline, CDR1 is SQVTM and CDR2 is ANQGSEA. CDR3 length equals 12 residues. The CDR3 sequence: CSVVDSEYEQYF. CDR3 coding DNA: TGCAGCGTTGTGGACTCTGAATACGAGCAGTACTTC.

The genes are TRBV28 and TRBJ2-5, with TRBD2 identical over 8 bases. V shed 3 bases, J shed 5 bases, and the junction held 17 bases outside the gene matches. This CDR3 is built from 18 residues. Germline loops: CDR1 MDHEN, CDR2 SYDVKM. CDR3 DNA: TGTGCCAGCAGTTTTGGATTGACTAATCAGGGCGGGAGGGAGACCCAGTACTTC. It codes for CASSFGLTNQGGRETQYF.

This sequence joins TRBV5-6 and TRBJ2-5; 10 bases agree with TRBD2. Germline assignment: CDR1 SGHDT and CDR2 YYEEEE. The CDR3 has 16 residues. J lost 4 bases, V lost 3 bases, and 9 bases had no gene match. CDR3: CASSSASASGRETQYF. The CDR3 coding sequence is TGTGCCAGCAGCTCGGCCTCGGCTAGCGGGAGAGAGACCCAGTACTTC.

The V and J genes are TRBV7-6 and TRBJ2-1; 12 positions agree with TRBD2. The CDR3 length is 19 residues. Unmatched junction bases numbered 13, after V lost 0 bases and J lost 7 bases. Germline CDR1 and CDR2: SGHVS and FNYEAQ. As DNA, the CDR3 is TGTGCCAGCAGCTTAGCGTTCTCTAGCGGGAGGGCCGACAAGAATGAGCAGTTCTTC. This gives the protein CASSLAFSSGRADKNEQFF.

The gene calls are TRBV29-1 and TRBJ1-3, with D maybe TRBD1 (5 bases). Trimming took off 7 bases at V and 0 bases at J, with 19 bases between the two ends. The CDR3 runs 16 residues. From germline, CDR1 is SQVTM and CDR2 ANQGSEA. The DNA of the CDR3 is TGCAGCGCCACATCCGGGGGACTCCGCTCTGGAAACACCATATATTTT. This translates into CSATSGGLRSGNTIYF.

The chain is built from TRBV7-2 and TRBJ2-7; TRBD2 matches 7 bases. The V gene's germline CDR1 is SGHTA and CDR2 FQGNSA. Losses at the gene ends were 1 base for V and 2 bases for J; bases not matched to a gene: 2. The CDR3 runs to 14 residues. CDR3 loop: CASSLGGTTYEQYF. The CDR3 coding sequence is TGTGCCAGCAGCTTAGGTGGGACTACCTACGAGCAGTACTTC.

V and J are TRBV29-1 and TRBJ2-7, with TRBD2 as a possible D gene (5 bases). With 1 base removed from V and 3 bases from J, the gap between germline ends came to 10 bases. The CDR3 length is 13 residues. Per the germline V gene, CDR1 is SQVTM and CDR2 is ANQGSEA. The CDR3 nucleotides are TGCAGCGTTGAAGGAGGGTTTGGCTACGAGCAGTACTTC. This encodes CSVEGGFGYEQYF.

The chain uses TRBV30 and TRBJ1-2; 10 bases line up with TRBD1. CDR3 length equals 16 residues. With 5 bases clipped from V and 3 bases from J, the junction kept 12 bases outside the gene matches. The germline gives CDR1 GTSNPN, CDR2 SVGIG (reference sequence). This chain's CDR3 is CAWVGGQGFAHYGYTF. CDR3 bases: TGTGCCTGGGTGGGGGGACAGGGGTTCGCTCACTATGGCTACACCTTC.

The J gene is TRBJ2-2, the V gene TRBV4-3; TRBD2 is a possible D gene (5 bases). The germline gives CDR1 LGHNA, CDR2 YSLEER. V lost 0 bases and J 7 bases, leaving 21 bases between the germline ends. The CDR3 length is 18 residues. The CDR3, as DNA: TGCGCCAGCAGCCAAGAGGTGATGGACTCAGGAGTGGTCGGGGAGCTGTTTTTT. Its translation: CASSQEVMDSGVVGELFF.

In this sample, this clone turned up once. CDR3 protein: CASIPPHNTGELFF. The CDR3 coding sequence is TGTGCCAGCATTCCACCACATAACACCGGGGAGCTGTTTTTT. V and J are TRBV6-6 and TRBJ2-2; D gene ambiguous. Per the germline V gene, CDR1 is MNHNY and CDR2 is SVGAGI (reference sequence). V gave up 7 bases and J gave up 2 bases, with 11 bases separating them. The CDR3 has 14 residues.

This clone was seen a single time. The chain couples TRBV13 to TRBJ1-2; weak D call: TRBD1 (6 bases). The CDR3 spans 14 residues. Germline lookup yields CDR1 PRHDT and CDR2 FYEKMQ (reference sequence). Trimming cost V 7 bases and J 0 bases, with 12 bases left between them. The CDR3 loop is CASTQGTSNYGYTF. The CDR3, as DNA: TGTGCCAGCACCCAGGGGACATCTAACTATGGCTACACCTTC.

V gene TRBV28 combines with J gene TRBJ2-3, with D perhaps matching TRBD1 (5 bases). V lost 5 bases, J lost 1 base, and 10 bases lay in between. This CDR3 region has 14 residues. CDR1 is MDHEN and CDR2 is SYDVKM in the germline V gene. CDR3 DNA: TGTGCCAGCAGTGAGGCCAGGGGCACAGATACGCAGTATTTT. The encoded protein is CASSEARGTDTQYF.